The present T cell receptor beta chain was sequenced within a study of beta chain features in type 1 diabetes. This clone was counted only a few times. Sequencing targeted expressed TCRB transcripts, as all isolated RNA had been reverse transcribed. Clones were read by immunoSEQ multiplex PCR, and TCRdb kept only the in-frame ones, dropping some. The sample has 450,000 to 550,000 clones, approximately 31% seen once. Material for sequencing was naive CD4+ T cells from blood. The TCR was taken from a man aged 18 to 30 in good health.

CDR3 sequence reads: CASSLALEYEQYF. Written as DNA, the CDR3 is TGTGCCAGCAGCTTAGCGCTCGAGTACGAGCAGTACTTC. The chain uses TRBV7-8 and TRBJ2-7; the D is unclear. The CDR3 totals 13 residues. Germline assignment: CDR1 SGHVS and CDR2 FQNEAQ. V was trimmed by 0 bases and J by 4 bases, leaving 7 bases between them.